This record looks at one T cell receptor (beta chain) sequence and its context. The antigen is undetermined. This record comes from a study of OX40 agonist ivuxolimab in advanced cancers. Study at large: Ivuxolimab, an agonist antibody against OX40 (CD134), was given to patients. The dose-escalation cohort was about 80% male, with a mean age of around 60 years, ranging about 20 to 85.

Study-wide points: The work left the antigen specificity of expanded peripheral T cells undetermined.

Using immunoSEQ multiplex PCR, the repertoire was profiled, and TCRdb retains in-frame clones only, with some absent. The sample has about 70,000 clones, 85% to 90% seen once; the top ten hold around 2%. Losses at the gene ends were 4 bases for V and 3 bases for J; bases not matched to a gene: 3. Per germline, CDR1 SGHVS and CDR2 FNYEAQ. This CDR3 is 15 amino acids long. The starting material was CD4+ or CD8+ T cells sorted from blood, obtained in a trial of the OX40 agonist ivuxolimab. This chain connects TRBV7-6 to TRBJ2-3; 11 bases line up with TRBD1. This TCR was sampled from an adult with an advanced solid tumor such as melanoma, head and neck, liver or kidney cancer. The CDR3 region has the DNA TGTGCCAGCAGCTCCCGGGACAGGGGGACAGATACGCAGTATTTT. Translated: CASSSRDRGTDTQYF. Complete variable domain (other parts from reference TRBV7-6 and TRBJ2-3): GAGVSQSPRYKVTKRGQDVALRCDPISGHVSLYWYRQALGQGPEFLTYFNYEAQQDKSGLPNDRFSAERPEGSISTLTIQRTEQRDSAMYRCASSSRDRGTDTQYFGPGTRLTVL.